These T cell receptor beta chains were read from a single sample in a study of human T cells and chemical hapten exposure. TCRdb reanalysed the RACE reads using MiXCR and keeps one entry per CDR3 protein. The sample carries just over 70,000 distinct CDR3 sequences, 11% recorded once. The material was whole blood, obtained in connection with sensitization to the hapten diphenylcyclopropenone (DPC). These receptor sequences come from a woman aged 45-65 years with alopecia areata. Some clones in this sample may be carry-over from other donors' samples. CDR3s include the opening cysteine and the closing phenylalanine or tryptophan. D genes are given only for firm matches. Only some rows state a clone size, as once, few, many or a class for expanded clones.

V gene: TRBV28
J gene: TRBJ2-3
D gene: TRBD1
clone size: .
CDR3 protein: CASRTGQVIRTRTDTQYF
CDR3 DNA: TGTGCCAGCAGGACGGGACAGGTGATACGCACCCGCACAGATACGCAGTATTTT

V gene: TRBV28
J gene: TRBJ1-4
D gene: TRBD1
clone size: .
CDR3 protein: CASRGQGGEKLFF
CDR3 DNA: TGTGCCAGCAGGGGACAGGGAGGGGAAAAACTGTTTTTT

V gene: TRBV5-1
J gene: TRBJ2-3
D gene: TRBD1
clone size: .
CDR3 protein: CASSYSPGQAPDTQYF
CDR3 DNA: TGCGCCAGCAGCTATTCACCAGGACAGGCCCCAGATACGCAGTATTTT

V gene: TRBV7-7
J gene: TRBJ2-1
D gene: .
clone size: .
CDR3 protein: CASSPRTVNEQFF
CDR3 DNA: TGTGCCAGCAGCCCAAGGACCGTCAATGAGCAGTTCTTC

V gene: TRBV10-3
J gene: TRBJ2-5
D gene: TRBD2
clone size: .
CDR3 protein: CAISESGTSETQYF
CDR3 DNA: TGTGCCATCAGTGAGTCTGGGACTAGCGAGACCCAGTACTTC

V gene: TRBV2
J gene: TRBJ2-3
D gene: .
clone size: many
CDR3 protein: CASRSTASVPDTQYF
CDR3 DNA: TGTGCCAGCAGATCGACAGCGAGCGTTCCAGATACGCAGTATTTT

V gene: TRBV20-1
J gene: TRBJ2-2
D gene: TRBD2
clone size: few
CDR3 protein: CSARSSGGVNTGELFF
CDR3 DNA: TGCAGTGCTAGATCCAGCGGGGGGGTCAACACCGGGGAGCTGTTTTTT

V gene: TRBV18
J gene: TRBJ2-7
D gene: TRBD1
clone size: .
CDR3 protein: CASSPPLQGASYEQYF
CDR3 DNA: TGTGCCAGCTCACCACCGCTACAGGGGGCCTCCTACGAGCAGTACTTC

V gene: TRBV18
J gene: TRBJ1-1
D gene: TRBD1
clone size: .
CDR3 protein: CASSPLDPQGASGTEAFF
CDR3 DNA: TGTGCCAGCTCACCACTCGACCCCCAGGGGGCGTCGGGCACTGAAGCTTTCTTT

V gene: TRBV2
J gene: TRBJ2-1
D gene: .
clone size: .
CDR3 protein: CASSSGESSYNEQFF
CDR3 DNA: TGTGCCTCCTCGTCCGGGGAAAGCTCCTACAATGAGCAGTTCTTC

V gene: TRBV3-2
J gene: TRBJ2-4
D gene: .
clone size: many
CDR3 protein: CASSLKLLAKNIQYF
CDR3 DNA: TGTGCCAGCAGCCTTAAGTTACTAGCCAAAAACATTCAGTACTTC

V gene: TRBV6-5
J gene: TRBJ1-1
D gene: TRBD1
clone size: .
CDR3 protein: CASINLPGQRRAEAFF
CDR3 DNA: TGTGCCAGCATCAACCTACCGGGACAGCGGAGAGCTGAAGCTTTCTTT

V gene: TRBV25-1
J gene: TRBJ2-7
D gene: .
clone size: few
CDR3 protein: CARAYEQYF
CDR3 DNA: TGTGCCAGAGCGTACGAGCAGTACTTC

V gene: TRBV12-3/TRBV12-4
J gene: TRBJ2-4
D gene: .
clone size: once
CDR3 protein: CASSLAHRDIQYF
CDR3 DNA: TGTGCCAGCAGCCTCGCCCACCGGGACATTCAGTACTTC

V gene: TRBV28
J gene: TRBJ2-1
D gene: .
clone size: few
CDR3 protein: CASSQPGPPNEQFF
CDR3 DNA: TGTGCCAGCAGTCAGCCGGGACCGCCCAATGAGCAGTTCTTC

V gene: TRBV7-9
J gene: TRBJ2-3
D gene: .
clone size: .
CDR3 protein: CASSPTGDTQYF
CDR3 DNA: TGTGCCAGCAGCCCGACTGGGGATACGCAGTATTTT

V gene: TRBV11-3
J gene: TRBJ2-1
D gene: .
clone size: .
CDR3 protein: CASSLGGPNNEQFF
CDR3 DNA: TGTGCCAGCAGCTTAGGAGGTCCCAACAATGAGCAGTTCTTC

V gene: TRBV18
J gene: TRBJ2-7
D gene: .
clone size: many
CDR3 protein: CASSHTPTEYEQYF
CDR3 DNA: TGTGCCAGCTCACATACCCCGACTGAGTACGAGCAGTACTTC

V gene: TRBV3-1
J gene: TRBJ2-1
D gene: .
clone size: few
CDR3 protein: CASETFNEQFF
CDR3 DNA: TGTGCCAGTGAGACCTTCAATGAGCAGTTCTTC

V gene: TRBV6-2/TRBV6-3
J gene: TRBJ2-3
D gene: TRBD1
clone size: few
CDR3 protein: CASRHDRGLGTDTQYF
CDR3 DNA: TGTGCCAGCAGGCACGACAGGGGTCTGGGCACAGATACGCAGTATTTT

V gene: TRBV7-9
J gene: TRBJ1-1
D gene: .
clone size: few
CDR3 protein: CASERMNTEAFF
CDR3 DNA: TGTGCTTCGGAGAGGATGAACACTGAAGCTTTCTTT

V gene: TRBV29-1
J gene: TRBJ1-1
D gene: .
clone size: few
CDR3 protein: CSVEDHRVGNTEAFF
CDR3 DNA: TGCAGCGTTGAAGATCACAGGGTAGGGAACACTGAAGCTTTCTTT

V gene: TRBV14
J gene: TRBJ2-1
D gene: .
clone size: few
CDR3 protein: CASSQYRRSGAYNEQFF
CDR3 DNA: TGTGCCAGCAGCCAATATAGGCGAAGTGGGGCCTACAATGAGCAGTTCTTC

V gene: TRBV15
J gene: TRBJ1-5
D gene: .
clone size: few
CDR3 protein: CATSREPLRRGVDQPQHF
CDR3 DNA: TGTGCCACCAGCAGAGAACCCCTTCGACGGGGAGTCGACCAGCCCCAGCATTTT

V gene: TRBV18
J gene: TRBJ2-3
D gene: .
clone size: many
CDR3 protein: CASSRTGAGGDTQYF
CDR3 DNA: TGTGCCAGCTCACGGACGGGGGCCGGCGGGGATACGCAGTATTTT

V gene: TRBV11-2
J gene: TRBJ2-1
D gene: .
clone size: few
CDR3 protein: CASSLDRRSRSIF
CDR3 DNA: TGTGCCAGCAGCTTAGATAGGCGGTCCAGGTCAATCTTC

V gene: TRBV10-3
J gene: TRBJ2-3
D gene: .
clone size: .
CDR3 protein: CAISARTEDTQYF
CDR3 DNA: TGTGCCATCAGTGCTAGGACAGAAGATACGCAGTATTTT

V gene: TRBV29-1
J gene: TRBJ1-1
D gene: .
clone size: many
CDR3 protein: CSVALNTEAFF
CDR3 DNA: TGCAGCGTTGCATTGAACACTGAAGCTTTCTTT

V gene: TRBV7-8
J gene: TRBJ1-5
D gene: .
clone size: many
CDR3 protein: CASSVTGSNQPQHF
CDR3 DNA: TGTGCCAGCAGCGTCACAGGCTCAAATCAGCCCCAGCATTTT

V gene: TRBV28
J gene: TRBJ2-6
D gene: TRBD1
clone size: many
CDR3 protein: CASSLQGAVTGANVLTF
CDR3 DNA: TGTGCCAGCAGTTTACAGGGGGCGGTTACTGGGGCCAACGTCCTGACTTTC

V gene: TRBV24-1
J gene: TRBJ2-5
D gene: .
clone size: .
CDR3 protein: CATSESTEYQETQYF
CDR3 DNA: TGTGCCACCAGTGAATCGACAGAGTACCAAGAGACCCAGTACTTC

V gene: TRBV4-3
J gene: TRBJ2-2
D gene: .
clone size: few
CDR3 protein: CASSQDQQETYTGGELFF
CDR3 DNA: TGCGCCAGCAGCCAAGATCAGCAGGAAACCTACACCGGTGGGGAGCTGTTTTTT

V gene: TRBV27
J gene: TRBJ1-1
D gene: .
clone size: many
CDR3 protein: CASSSYLDSTEAFF
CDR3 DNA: TGTGCCAGCAGTTCTTACCTGGACAGCACTGAAGCTTTCTTT

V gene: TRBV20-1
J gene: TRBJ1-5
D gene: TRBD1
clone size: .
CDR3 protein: CSAHPGQKNQPQHF
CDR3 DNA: TGCAGTGCACACCCGGGACAGAAAAATCAGCCCCAGCATTTT

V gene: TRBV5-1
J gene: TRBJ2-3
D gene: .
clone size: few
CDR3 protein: CASSLVEGGYTDTQYF
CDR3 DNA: TGCGCCAGCAGCTTGGTGGAGGGGGGCTACACAGATACGCAGTATTTT